This T cell receptor (beta chain) was sequenced during a study of identical twins. Study-level findings and limits: Beta out-of-frame sequences showed weaker excess twin sharing.

TCRdb ran MiXCR on the 5' RACE reads and lists one entry per CDR3 protein. This sample carries approximately 600,000 distinct CDR3 sequences, roughly 7.1% of them seen once, and the ten largest clones take roughly 1.6%. The CDR3 extends over 20 amino acids. V gave up 2 bases and J gave up 1 base; unmatched junction bases: 11. Only a few counts were recorded for this clonotype. Antigen: not known. The sample was also linked to a second study, of yellow fever vaccine responses in identical twins.

This sequence joins TRBV12-3 or TRBV12-4 and TRBJ2-2, with 12 nucleotides matching TRBD2. The sequence came from a woman aged 18-29 years in good health. The sample was PBMCs. Here the CDR3 DNA reads TGTGCCAGCAGTTTATATCAGCGACTAGCGGGAGTCCTGAACACCGGGGAGCTGTTTTTT. Translation: CASSLYQRLAGVLNTGELFF.